The T cell receptor (beta chain) under discussion was sequenced for a study of blood T cells in healthy people across ages. Whole-study findings and limits: PBMCs went unsorted, and a conclusive naive versus antigen-experienced comparison was therefore prevented. It was the long-lived donors that had more naive CD4+ cells and higher diversity than aged donors.

Next came a second PCR, run for about 6 to 12 cycles, which used a sample-barcoded 5' primer along with a J-beta primer mix. TCRdb re-analysed the 5' RACE reads in MiXCR, keeping a single row per CDR3 protein. Seen here are about 2 million distinct CDR3 sequences, just under 50% observed once, and the top ten hold 2% to 2.5%. A remark on this clonotype: The antigen is undetermined.

The CDR3 sequence is 14 residues long. Germline V lookup: CDR1 DFQATT, CDR2 SNEGSKA (reference sequence). V shed 4 bases, J shed 3 bases, and the junction held 5 bases outside the gene matches. Material for sequencing was blood. This sequence was found in a woman aged 40-49 years in good health. The rearrangement uses TRBV20-1 and TRBJ2-2; 7 bases fit TRBD1. The CDR3 region is CSAKRGGDTGELFF. The CDR3 bases are TGCAGTGCTAAGCGAGGGGGCGACACCGGGGAGCTGTTTTTT.